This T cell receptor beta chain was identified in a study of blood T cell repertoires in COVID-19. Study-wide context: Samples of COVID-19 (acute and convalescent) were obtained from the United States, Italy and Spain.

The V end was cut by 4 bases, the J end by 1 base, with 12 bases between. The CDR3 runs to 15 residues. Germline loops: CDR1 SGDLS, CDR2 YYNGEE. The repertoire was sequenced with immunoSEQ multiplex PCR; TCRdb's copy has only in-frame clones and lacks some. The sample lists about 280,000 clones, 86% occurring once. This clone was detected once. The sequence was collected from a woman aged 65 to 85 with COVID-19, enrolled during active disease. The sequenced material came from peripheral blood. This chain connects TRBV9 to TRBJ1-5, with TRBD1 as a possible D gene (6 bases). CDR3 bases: TGTGCCAGCAGCTCAACCGGGACAAGCAATCAGCCCCAGCATTTT. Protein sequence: CASSSTGTSNQPQHF.